This T cell receptor beta chain is drawn from a study of PD-L1 blockade in urothelial cancer. Sequencing was performed with immunoSEQ multiplex PCR; in TCRdb, only in-frame clones are kept and a portion is missing. The sample shows about 63,000 clones, under 90% of them seen only once. This CDR3 spans 17 amino acids. V shed 1 base and J 8 bases; nucleotides not matched to a gene: 8. Germline values: CDR1 SGHRS, CDR2 YFSETQ. Time point of the sample: pretreatment peripheral blood. Patients were living with locally advanced or metastatic urothelial carcinoma. The material was PBMCs, obtained around atezolizumab (anti-PD-L1) treatment. The receptor was derived from a man in his sixties or seventies with urothelial cancer. The rearrangement uses TRBV5-1 and TRBJ2-1; 14 bases map to TRBD2. CDR3 amino acids: CASSLWAGTSGSDEQFF. CDR3 DNA sequence: TGCGCCAGCAGCTTGTGGGCCGGGACTAGCGGGAGTGATGAGCAGTTCTTC.